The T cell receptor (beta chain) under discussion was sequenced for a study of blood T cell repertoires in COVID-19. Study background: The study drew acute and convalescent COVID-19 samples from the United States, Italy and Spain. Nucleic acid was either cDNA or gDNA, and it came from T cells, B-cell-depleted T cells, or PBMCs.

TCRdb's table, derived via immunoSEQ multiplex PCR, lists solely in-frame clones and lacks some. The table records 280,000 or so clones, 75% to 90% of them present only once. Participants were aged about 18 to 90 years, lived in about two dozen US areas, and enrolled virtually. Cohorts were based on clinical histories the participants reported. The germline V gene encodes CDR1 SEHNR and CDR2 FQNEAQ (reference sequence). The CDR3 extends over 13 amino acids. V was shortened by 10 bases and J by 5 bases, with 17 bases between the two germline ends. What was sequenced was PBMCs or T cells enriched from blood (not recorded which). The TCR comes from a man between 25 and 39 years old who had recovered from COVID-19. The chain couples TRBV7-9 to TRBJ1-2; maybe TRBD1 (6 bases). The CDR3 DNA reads TGTGCCATCGAGGGGGTGCCACCATATGGCTACACCTTC. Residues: CAIEGVPPYGYTF.